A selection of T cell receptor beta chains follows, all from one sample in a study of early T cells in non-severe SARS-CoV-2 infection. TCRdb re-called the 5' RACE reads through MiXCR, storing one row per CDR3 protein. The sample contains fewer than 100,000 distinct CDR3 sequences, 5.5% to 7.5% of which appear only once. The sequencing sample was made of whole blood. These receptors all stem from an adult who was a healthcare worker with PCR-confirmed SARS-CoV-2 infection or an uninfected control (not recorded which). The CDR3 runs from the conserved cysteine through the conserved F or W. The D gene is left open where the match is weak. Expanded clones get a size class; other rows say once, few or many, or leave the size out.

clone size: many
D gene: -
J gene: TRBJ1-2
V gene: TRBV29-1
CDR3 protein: CSAMTDYGYTF
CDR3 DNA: TGCAGCGCTATGACGGATTATGGCTACACCTTC

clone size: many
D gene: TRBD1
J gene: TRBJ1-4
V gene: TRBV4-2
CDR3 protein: CASSQQTGTGYEKLFF
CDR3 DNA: TGTGCCAGCAGCCAACAAACCGGGACAGGGTATGAAAAACTGTTTTTT

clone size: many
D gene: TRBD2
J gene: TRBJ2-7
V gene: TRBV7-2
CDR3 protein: CASSSTSGGLTYEQYF
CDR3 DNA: TGTGCCAGCAGCTCGACTAGCGGGGGACTAACCTACGAGCAGTACTTC

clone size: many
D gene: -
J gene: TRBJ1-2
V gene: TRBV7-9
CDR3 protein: CASSLSQGLYGYTF
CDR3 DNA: TGTGCCAGCAGCTTAAGTCAGGGGCTCTATGGCTACACCTTC

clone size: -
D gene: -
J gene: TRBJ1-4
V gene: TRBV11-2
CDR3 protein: CASSSGAGREKLFF
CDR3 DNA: TGTGCCAGCAGCTCCGGGGCTGGACGCGAAAAACTGTTTTTT

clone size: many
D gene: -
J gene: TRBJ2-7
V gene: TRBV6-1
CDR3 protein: CASSDRRSEQYF
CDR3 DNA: TGTGCCAGCAGTGATAGGCGGTCCGAGCAGTACTTC

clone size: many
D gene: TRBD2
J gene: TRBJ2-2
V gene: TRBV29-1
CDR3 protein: CAAGGPTGELFF
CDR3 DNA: TGCGCGGCGGGAGGGCCCACCGGGGAGCTGTTTTTT

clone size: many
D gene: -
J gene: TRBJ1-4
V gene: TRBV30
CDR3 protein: CAWSVRGFEERNEKLFF
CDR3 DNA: TGTGCCTGGAGTGTACGTGGGTTTGAGGAAAGGAATGAAAAACTGTTTTTT

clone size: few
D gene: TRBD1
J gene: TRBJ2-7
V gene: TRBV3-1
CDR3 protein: CASSVDRGRLGEQYF
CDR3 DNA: TGTGCCAGCAGTGTGGACAGGGGGCGTCTCGGCGAGCAGTACTTC

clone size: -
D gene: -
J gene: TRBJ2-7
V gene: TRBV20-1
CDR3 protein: CSASSRGLQPPYEQYF
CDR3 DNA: TGCAGTGCTAGTTCGAGGGGACTGCAACCTCCCTACGAGCAGTACTTC

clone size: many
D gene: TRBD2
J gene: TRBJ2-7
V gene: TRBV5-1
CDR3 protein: CASSQILAGRPYEQYF
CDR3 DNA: TGCGCCAGCAGCCAAATACTAGCGGGAAGGCCCTACGAGCAGTACTTC

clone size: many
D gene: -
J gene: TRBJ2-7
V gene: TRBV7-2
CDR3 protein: CASSLGGHRQYEQYF
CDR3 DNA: TGTGCCAGCAGCTTAGGGGGACACCGACAATACGAGCAGTACTTC

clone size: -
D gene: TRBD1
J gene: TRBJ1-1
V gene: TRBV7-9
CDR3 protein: CASRLRQGAMNTEAFF
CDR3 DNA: TGTGCCAGCAGACTAAGACAGGGGGCGATGAACACTGAAGCTTTCTTT

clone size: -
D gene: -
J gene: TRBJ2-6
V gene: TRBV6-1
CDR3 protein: CASSEGPLNLSGANVLTF
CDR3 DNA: TGTGCCAGCAGTGAAGGCCCACTTAACCTTTCTGGGGCCAACGTCCTGACTTTC

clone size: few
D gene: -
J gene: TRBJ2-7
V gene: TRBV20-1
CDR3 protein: CSARSGTIIHEQYF
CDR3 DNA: TGCAGTGCTAGATCCGGGACAATAATCCACGAGCAGTACTTC

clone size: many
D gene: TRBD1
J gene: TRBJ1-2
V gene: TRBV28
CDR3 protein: CASSPTGAGYGYTF
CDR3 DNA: TGTGCCAGCAGTCCGACAGGGGCAGGCTATGGCTACACCTTC

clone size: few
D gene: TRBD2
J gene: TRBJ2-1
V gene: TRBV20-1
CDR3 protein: CSAPGTSAYNEQFF
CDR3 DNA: TGCAGTGCTCCCGGGACTAGCGCGTACAATGAGCAGTTCTTC

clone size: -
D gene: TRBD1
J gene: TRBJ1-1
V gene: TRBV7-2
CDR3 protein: CASSKDRASNTEAFF
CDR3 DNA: TGTGCCAGCAGCAAAGACAGGGCTTCGAACACTGAAGCTTTCTTT

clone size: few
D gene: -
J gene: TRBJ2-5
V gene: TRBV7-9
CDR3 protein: CASSRIEQETQYF
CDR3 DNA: TGTGCCAGCAGCCGAATTGAACAAGAGACCCAGTACTTC

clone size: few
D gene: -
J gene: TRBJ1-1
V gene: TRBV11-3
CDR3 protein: CASSLEMNTEAFF
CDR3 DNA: TGTGCCAGCAGCCTAGAGATGAACACTGAAGCTTTCTTT

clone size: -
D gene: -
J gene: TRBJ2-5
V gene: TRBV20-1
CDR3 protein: CSATLGAAQETQYF
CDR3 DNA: TGCAGTGCTACTCTGGGGGCCGCCCAAGAGACCCAGTACTTC

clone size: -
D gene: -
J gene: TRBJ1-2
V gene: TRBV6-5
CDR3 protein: CASSYEGSYGYTF
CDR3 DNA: TGTGCCAGCAGTTACGAAGGAAGCTATGGCTACACCTTC

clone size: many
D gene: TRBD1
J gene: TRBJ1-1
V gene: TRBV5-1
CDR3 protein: CASSSRTGQGVTEAFF
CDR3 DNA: TGCGCCAGCAGCTCTCGCACGGGACAGGGAGTCACTGAAGCTTTCTTT

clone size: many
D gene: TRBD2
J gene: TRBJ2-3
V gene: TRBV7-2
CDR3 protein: CASSHTSESTDTQYF
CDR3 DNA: TGTGCCAGCAGTCACACTAGCGAGAGCACAGATACGCAGTATTTT